The 6 T cell receptor beta chains in this list originate from one sample, sequenced in a study of PD-L1 blockade in urothelial cancer. The time point is: peripheral blood 6 weeks after treatment start. The data were produced by immunoSEQ multiplex PCR, yet TCRdb's version contains in-frame clones alone and is incomplete. Of around 24,000 clones in the sample, roughly 84% were seen once. The sequencing here drew on PBMCs, taken around atezolizumab (anti-PD-L1) treatment. These receptors were obtained from a man between 70 and 80 years old with urothelial cancer.

The chain couples TRBV6-1 to TRBJ2-1, with D perhaps TRBD2 (6 bases). The V gene's germline CDR1 is MNHNS and CDR2 SASEGT. V gave up 6 bases and J gave up 2 bases, with 14 bases separating them. This CDR3 region has 15 residues. The DNA of the CDR3 is TGTGCCAGCAGCCTACGGGGGTACGCCTACAATGAGCAGTTCTTC. It is translated as CASSLRGYAYNEQFF.

V gene TRBV11-2 combines with J gene TRBJ2-1; a weak D match, TRBD1 (5 bases). Germline V lookup: CDR1 SGHAT, CDR2 FQNNGV. V was clipped by 5 bases and J by 6 bases, with 11 bases between them. The CDR3 consists of 13 residues. The CDR3 protein is CASSPRGANEQFF. DNA of the CDR3: TGTGCCAGCAGCCCCCGTGGGGCCAATGAGCAGTTCTTC.

This clone was detected only a few times. The chain recombines TRBV9 with TRBJ1-1; no definite D call. V was shortened by 4 bases and J by 1 base, with 17 bases between the two germline ends. The length of the CDR3 is 16 residues. CDR1 and CDR2 from the germline V gene are SGDLS and YYNGEE. The CDR3: CASSQSGVSGNTEAFF. The CDR3, as DNA: TGTGCCAGCAGCCAAAGCGGGGTAAGCGGGAACACTGAAGCTTTCTTT.

This sequence joins TRBV30 and TRBJ2-1, with TRBD2 identical over 16 bases. V trimming: 3 bases; J trimming: 8 bases; junction bases outside the gene matches: 16. This CDR3 comprises 19 residues. Germline V gene sequence: CDR1 GTSNPN, CDR2 SVGIG (reference sequence). CDR3 residues: CAWRPGPGLAGGPGYEQFF. The CDR3 coding sequence is TGTGCCTGGAGACCGGGACCGGGACTAGCGGGAGGGCCGGGGTATGAGCAGTTCTTC.

The V call is TRBV10-3, the J call TRBJ1-1, with 7 positions matching TRBD1. Trimming removed 7 bases from V and 2 bases from J; junction bases left unmatched: 7. The CDR3 sequence is 14 residues long. CDR1 and CDR2 from the germline V gene are ENHRY and SYGVKD. The CDR3 region is CAITNDRDNTEAFF. CDR3 coding DNA: TGTGCCATCACTAACGACAGGGATAACACTGAAGCTTTCTTT.

The chain joins TRBV28 to TRBJ2-7; a possible D gene is TRBD1 (6 bases). CDR1 and CDR2 (germline): MDHEN, SYDVKM. The CDR3 loop spans 12 amino acids. V lost 8 bases, J lost 6 bases, and 14 bases lay in between. CDR3 residues: CASWGRRREQYF. In nucleotides, the CDR3 is TGTGCCAGCTGGGGGCGGCGTCGCGAGCAGTACTTC.